This T cell receptor beta chain was recovered during a study of identical twins. TCRdb itself ran the 5' RACE reads through MiXCR, one entry per CDR3 protein. The sample lists 520,000 or so distinct CDR3 sequences, about 20% occurring once. These data also featured in a second study, about T cells expressing NK-cell markers. That source adds: Of eight sequenced donors, seven were HCMV-seropositive and one HCMV-seronegative.

The sample was CD4+ T cells sorted from blood. This clonotype originated in a woman under 30 in good health.

Here the CDR3 reads CASSLGRSSGANVLTF. DNA of the CDR3: TGTGCCAGCAGTTTGGGGCGCAGCTCTGGGGCCAACGTCCTGACTTTC. V is TRBV12-3 or TRBV12-4 and J is TRBJ2-6, with D possibly being TRBD1 (5 bases). The V gene lost 3 bases and the J gene lost 0 bases, with 9 bases spanning the gap. The CDR3 length is 16 residues.